The 6 T cell receptor beta chains given below trace back to one sample, sequenced in a study of blood T cell repertoires in COVID-19. Profiled with immunoSEQ multiplex PCR; TCRdb holds only in-frame clones, not every one. The sample has 250,000 to 300,000 clones, about nine tenths seen once; the top ten hold around 11%. Input material: peripheral blood. The receptors were sampled from a woman aged 25 to 45 with COVID-19, enrolled during active disease.

The CDR3 protein is CATSDWDSAPYGYTF. The CDR3 DNA reads as TGTGCCACCAGTGATTGGGACAGCGCTCCCTATGGCTACACCTTC. The chain couples TRBV24-1 to TRBJ1-2; 7 bases line up with TRBD1. Germline values: CDR1 KGHDR, CDR2 SFDVKD. V gave up 2 bases and J gave up 4 bases; unmatched junction bases: 6. This CDR3 region has 15 residues.

This sequence joins TRBV24-1 and TRBJ2-7, with TRBD1 as a possible D gene (5 bases). V gave up 5 bases and J gave up 8 bases, with 15 bases separating them. CDR3 length: 13 amino acids. Germline assignment: CDR1 KGHDR and CDR2 SFDVKD. The CDR3 here is CATSATGSRKQYF. CDR3 coding DNA: TGTGCCACCAGTGCTACAGGATCACGGAAGCAGTACTTC.

The chain employs TRBV28 and TRBJ2-3; TRBD2 is a possible D gene (5 bases). Trimming shortened V by 3 bases and J by 6 bases, and 13 bases separated the two germline ends. The CDR3 loop spans 14 amino acids. CDR1 is MDHEN and CDR2 is SYDVKM in the germline V gene. CDR3 in amino acids: CASSFRGKTDTQYF. For the CDR3, the DNA is TGTGCCAGCAGTTTTCGGGGAAAAACTGATACGCAGTATTTT.

Worth noting for this clone: Within the sample, other DNA sequences also encode this same CDR3. This sequence joins TRBV9 and TRBJ2-1, with TRBD2 as a possible D gene (5 bases). Germline assignment: CDR1 SGDLS and CDR2 YYNGEE. Deletions cut 0 bases from V and 3 bases from J, with 7 bases between. The CDR3 spans 14 residues. DNA of the CDR3: TGTGCCAGCAGCGTAGGTGGGAGCTACAATGAGCAGTTCTTC. Its translation: CASSVGGSYNEQFF.

To note about this clone: The identical CDR3 is also encoded by other nucleotide sequences in the sample. J is TRBJ2-7 and V is TRBV11-2; D uncertain. Looked up from germline, CDR1 is SGHAT and CDR2 is FQNNGV. This CDR3 is built from 15 residues. Trimming removed 1 base at V and 0 bases at J, with 10 bases between. The CDR3 loop is CASSLGVDFSYEQYF. The DNA of the CDR3 is TGTGCCAGCAGCTTAGGAGTCGACTTCTCCTACGAGCAGTACTTC.

The chain joins TRBV6-6 to TRBJ1-6; 7 bases are a match to TRBD1. V shed 6 bases and J 7 bases; nucleotides not matched to a gene: 9. There are 15 residues in the CDR3. Germline V gives CDR1 MNHNY, CDR2 SVGAGI (reference sequence). The DNA of the CDR3 is TGTGCCAGCAGATCCGACAGGGACGGCAATTCACCCCTCCACTTT. This codes for CASRSDRDGNSPLHF.